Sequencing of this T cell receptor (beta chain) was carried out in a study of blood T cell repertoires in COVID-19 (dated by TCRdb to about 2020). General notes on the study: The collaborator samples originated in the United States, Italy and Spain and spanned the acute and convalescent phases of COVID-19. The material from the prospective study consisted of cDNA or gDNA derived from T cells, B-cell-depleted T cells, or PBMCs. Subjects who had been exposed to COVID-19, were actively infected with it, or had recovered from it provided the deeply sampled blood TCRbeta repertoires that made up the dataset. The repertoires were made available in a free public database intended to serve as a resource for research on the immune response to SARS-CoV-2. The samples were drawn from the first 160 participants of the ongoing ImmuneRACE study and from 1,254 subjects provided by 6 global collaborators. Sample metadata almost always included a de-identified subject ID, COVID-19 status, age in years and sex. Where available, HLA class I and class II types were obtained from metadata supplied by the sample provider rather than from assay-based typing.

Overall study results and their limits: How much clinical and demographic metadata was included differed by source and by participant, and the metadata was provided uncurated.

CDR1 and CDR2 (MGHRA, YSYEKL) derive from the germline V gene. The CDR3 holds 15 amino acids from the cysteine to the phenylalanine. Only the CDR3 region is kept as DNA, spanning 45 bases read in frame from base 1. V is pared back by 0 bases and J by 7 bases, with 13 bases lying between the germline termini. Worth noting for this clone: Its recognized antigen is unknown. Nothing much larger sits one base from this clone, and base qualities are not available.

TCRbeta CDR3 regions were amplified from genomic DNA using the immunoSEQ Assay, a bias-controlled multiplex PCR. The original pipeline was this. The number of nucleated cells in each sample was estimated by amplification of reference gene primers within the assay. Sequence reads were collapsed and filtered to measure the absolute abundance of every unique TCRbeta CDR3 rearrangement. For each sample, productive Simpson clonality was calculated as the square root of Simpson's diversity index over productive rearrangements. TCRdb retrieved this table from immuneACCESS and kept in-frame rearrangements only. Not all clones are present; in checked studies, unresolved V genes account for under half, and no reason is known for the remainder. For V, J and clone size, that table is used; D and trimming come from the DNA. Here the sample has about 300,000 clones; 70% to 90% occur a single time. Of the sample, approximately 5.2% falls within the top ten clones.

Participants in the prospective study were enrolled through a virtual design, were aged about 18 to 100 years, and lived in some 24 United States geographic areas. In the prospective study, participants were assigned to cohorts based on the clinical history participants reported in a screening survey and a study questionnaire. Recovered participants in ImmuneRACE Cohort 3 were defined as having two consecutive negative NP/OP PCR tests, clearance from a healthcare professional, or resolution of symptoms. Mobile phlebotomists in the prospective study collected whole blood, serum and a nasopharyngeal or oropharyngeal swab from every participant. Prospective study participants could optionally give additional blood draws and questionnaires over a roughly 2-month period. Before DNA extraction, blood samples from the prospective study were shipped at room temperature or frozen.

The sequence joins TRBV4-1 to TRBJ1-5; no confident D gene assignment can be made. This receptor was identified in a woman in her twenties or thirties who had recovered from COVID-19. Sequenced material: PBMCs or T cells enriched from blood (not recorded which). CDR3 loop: CASSQEVGGDQPQHF. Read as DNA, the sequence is TGCGCCAGCAGCCAAGAGGTGGGAGGCGACCAGCCCCAGCATTTT.